This T cell receptor (beta chain) was retrieved from a study of T cells expressing NK-cell markers. After re-calling the 5' RACE reads, TCRdb lists one entry per CDR3 protein, DNA absent. This sample's clone table lists some 390,000 distinct CDR3 sequences. CDR1 is SGDLS and CDR2 is YYNGEE in the germline V gene. The CDR3 has 14 amino acids. Sequences were obtained from blood T cells: a sorted CD56 or NKG2C T cell subset, CD4+ or CD8+ T cells, or bulk PBMC T cells (not recorded which). The chain uses TRBV9 and TRBJ2-1; TCRdb returns TRBD2, unconfirmable since there is no DNA. This TCR derives from a woman aged 45-59 years in good health. The CDR3 region is CASSPPGAGNEQFF.